The clone carrying this T cell receptor (beta chain) was counted a single time. CDR1 is DFQATT and CDR2 is SNEGSKA in the germline V gene (reference sequence). V lost 5 bases and J 10 bases, leaving 18 bases between the germline ends. This CDR3 spans 13 amino acids. This record comes from a study of metastatic and nonmetastatic thyroid tumors. Every patient was untreated before thyroid surgery. Per the authors' pipeline: A distant-metastasis classifier for papillary thyroid cancer was built using CDR3 differences across clinicopathological groups. TCRdb reprocessed the PCR reads using MiXCR. None of the V and J calls come from the authors' own analysis; TCRdb made them. The table has tens of thousands of clones, 20% to 30% seen once; the top ten hold around 10%.

This chain joins TRBV20-1 and TRBJ2-1, with D tentatively TRBD1 or TRBD2 (5 bases each). The sequence came from a female donor with papillary thyroid cancer or a benign thyroid nodule (not recorded which). Some clones in this sample may be carry-over from other donors' samples. Sequencing was carried out using blood. The CDR3 sequence is CSAPEGSGGEQFF. The CDR3 DNA reads as TGCAGTGCTCCCGAGGGGAGTGGTGGCGAGCAGTTCTTC.